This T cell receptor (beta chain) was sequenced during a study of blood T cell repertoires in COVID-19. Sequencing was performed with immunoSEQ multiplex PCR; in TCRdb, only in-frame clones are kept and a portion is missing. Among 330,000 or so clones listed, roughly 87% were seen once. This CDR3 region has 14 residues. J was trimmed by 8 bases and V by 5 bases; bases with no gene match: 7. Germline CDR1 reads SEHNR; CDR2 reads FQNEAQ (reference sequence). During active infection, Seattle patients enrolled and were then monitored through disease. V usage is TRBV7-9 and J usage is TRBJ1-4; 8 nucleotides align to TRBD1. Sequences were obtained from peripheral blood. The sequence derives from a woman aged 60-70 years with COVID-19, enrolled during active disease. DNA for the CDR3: TGTGCCAGCAGCCGGACAGGGTATCGGGAAAAACTGTTTTTT. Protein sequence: CASSRTGYREKLFF.